This is a list of T cell receptor beta chains from one sample in a study of human T cells and chemical hapten exposure. MiXCR, run by TCRdb on the RACE reads, gives a single entry per CDR3 protein. The sample contains under 400,000 distinct CDR3 sequences, roughly 5.3% of which appear only once. Here the sequenced sample was whole blood, taken in connection with sensitization to the hapten diphenylcyclopropenone (DPC). These receptors originate from a woman aged 45-65 years with alopecia areata. Some clones in this sample may be carry-over from other donors' samples. Both conserved end residues are part of each CDR3. Each record gives: D gene, clone size, J gene, V gene, CDR3 protein, CDR3 DNA. D genes are given only for firm matches. The size of a clone is reported for some rows only, either as once, few or many, or as a class for expanded clones.

>-|many|TRBJ1-1|TRBV2
CASSDLGTEAFF
TGTGCCAGCAGTGACTTGGGCACTGAAGCTTTCTTT
>TRBD2|many|TRBJ2-3|TRBV6-5
CASSLLGSGGATDTQYF
TGTGCCAGCAGCCTCCTAGGGAGCGGGGGGGCTACAGATACGCAGTATTTT
>TRBD1|many|TRBJ1-4|TRBV29-1
CSVEDQGGQFATNEKLFF
TGCAGCGTTGAAGATCAAGGGGGCCAGTTTGCAACTAATGAAAAACTGTTTTTT
>-|many|TRBJ2-2|TRBV9
CASSVNTGELFF
TGTGCCAGCAGCGTGAACACCGGGGAGCTGTTTTTT
>-|-|TRBJ1-1|TRBV9
CASSVHPDPNTEAFF
TGTGCCAGCAGCGTTCACCCAGACCCGAACACTGAAGCTTTCTTT
>-|-|TRBJ1-1|TRBV30
CACPSKAGLNTEAFF
TGTGCCTGCCCCAGCAAGGCTGGGCTGAACACTGAAGCTTTCTTT
>-|many|TRBJ2-7|TRBV28
CASSRAGTSNYEQYF
TGTGCCAGCAGTCGCGCCGGGACTTCAAACTACGAGCAGTACTTC
>TRBD1|few|TRBJ1-5|TRBV28
CASSFRGWDRNQPQHF
TGTGCCAGCAGTTTTAGGGGCTGGGACAGGAATCAGCCCCAGCATTTT
>-|many|TRBJ2-1|TRBV7-2
CASSFTNEQFF
TGTGCCAGCAGCTTTACAAATGAGCAGTTCTTC
>-|-|TRBJ1-2|TRBV7-9
CAAQEGNYGYTF
TGTGCCGCGCAAGAGGGTAACTATGGCTACACCTTC
>-|-|TRBJ1-5|TRBV27
CASSKQGSQPQHF
TGTGCCAGCAGTAAACAGGGTTCCCAGCCCCAGCATTTT
>TRBD1|many|TRBJ1-3|TRBV10-3
CAISEGQGAYGNTIYF
TGTGCCATCAGTGAGGGACAGGGGGCGTATGGAAACACCATATATTTT
>TRBD1|many|TRBJ2-1|TRBV19
CASTTGGTRDNEQFF
TGTGCCAGTACTACAGGGGGGACAAGGGACAATGAGCAGTTCTTC
>-|few|TRBJ2-2|TRBV21-1
CASSKHRLPGTDTVGELFF
TGTGCCAGCAGCAAACACAGACTCCCCGGGACAGACACCGTCGGGGAGCTGTTTTTT
>-|-|TRBJ1-5|TRBV5-6
CASSLFGNSNQPQHF
TGTGCCAGCAGCTTGTTTGGGAATAGCAATCAGCCCCAGCATTTT
>-|few|TRBJ1-2|TRBV29-1
CSVVGGRQQANYGYTF
TGCAGCGTTGTCGGCGGAAGACAGCAAGCTAACTATGGCTACACCTTC
>-|-|TRBJ2-7|TRBV14
CASSQLPTGWKEQYF
TGTGCCAGCAGCCAACTACCGACCGGGTGGAAGGAGCAGTACTTC
>TRBD1|-|TRBJ1-3|TRBV7-2
CASSRTGGTAGNTIYF
TGTGCCAGCAGCAGGACAGGGGGCACAGCTGGAAACACCATATATTTT
>-|-|TRBJ2-5|TRBV4-3
CASSQENGPETQYF
TGCGCCAGCAGCCAAGAAAATGGTCCAGAGACCCAGTACTTC